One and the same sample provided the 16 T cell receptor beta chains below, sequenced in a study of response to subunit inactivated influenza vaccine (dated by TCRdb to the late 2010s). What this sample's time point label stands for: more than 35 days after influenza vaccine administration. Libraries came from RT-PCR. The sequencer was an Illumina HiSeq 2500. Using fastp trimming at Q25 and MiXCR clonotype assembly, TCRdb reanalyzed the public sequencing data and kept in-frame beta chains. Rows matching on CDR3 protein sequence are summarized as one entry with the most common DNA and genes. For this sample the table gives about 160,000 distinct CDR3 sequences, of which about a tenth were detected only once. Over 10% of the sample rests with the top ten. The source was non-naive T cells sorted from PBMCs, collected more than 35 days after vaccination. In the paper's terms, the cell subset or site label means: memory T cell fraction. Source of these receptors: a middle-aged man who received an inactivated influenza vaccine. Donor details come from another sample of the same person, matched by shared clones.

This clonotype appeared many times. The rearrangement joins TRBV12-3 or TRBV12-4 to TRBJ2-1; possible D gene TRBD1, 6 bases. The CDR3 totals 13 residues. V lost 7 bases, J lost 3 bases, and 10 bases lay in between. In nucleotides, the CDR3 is TGTGCCAGCAAGGCAGGGGACTACAATGAGCAGTTCTTC. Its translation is CASKAGDYNEQFF.

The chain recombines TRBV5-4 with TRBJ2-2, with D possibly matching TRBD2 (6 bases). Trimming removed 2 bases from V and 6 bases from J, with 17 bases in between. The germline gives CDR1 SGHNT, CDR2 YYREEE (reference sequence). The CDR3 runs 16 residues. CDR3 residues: CASSFEYGGEAGELFF. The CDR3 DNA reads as TGTGCCAGCAGCTTCGAATACGGGGGAGAAGCCGGGGAGCTGTTTTTT.

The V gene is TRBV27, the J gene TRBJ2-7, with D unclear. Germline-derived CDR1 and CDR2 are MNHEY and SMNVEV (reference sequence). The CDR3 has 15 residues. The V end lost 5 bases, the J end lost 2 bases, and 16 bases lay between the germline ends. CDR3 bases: TGTGCCAGCAGTCCCGATCCCTCTAGGACCTACGAGCAGTACTTC. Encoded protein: CASSPDPSRTYEQYF.

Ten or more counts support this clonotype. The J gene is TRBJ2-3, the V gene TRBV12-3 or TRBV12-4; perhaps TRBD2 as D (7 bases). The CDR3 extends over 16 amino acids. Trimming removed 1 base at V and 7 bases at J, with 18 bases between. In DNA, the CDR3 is TGTGCCAGCAGTTTAGTAGGGATACAGGGAGGGTATACGCAGTATTTT. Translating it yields CASSLVGIQGGYTQYF.

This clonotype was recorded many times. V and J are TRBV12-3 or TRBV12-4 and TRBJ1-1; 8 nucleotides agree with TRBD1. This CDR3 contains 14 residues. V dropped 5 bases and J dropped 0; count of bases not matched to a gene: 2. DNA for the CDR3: TGTGCCAGCAGTAGGGACAGGTTGAACACTGAAGCTTTCTTT. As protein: CASSRDRLNTEAFF.

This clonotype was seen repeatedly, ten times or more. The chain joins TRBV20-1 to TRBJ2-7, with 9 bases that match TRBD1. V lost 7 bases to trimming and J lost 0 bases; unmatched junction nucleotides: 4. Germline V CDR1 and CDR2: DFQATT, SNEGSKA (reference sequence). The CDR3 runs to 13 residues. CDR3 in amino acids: CSVYRGLSYEQYF. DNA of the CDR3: TGCAGTGTCTACAGGGGGCTCTCCTACGAGCAGTACTTC.

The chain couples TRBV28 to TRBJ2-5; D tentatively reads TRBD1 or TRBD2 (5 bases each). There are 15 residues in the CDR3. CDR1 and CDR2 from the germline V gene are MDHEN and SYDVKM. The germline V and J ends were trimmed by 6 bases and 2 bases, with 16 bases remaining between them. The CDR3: CASRQMGRPQETQYF. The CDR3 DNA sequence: TGTGCCAGCAGACAAATGGGACGCCCACAAGAGACCCAGTACTTC.

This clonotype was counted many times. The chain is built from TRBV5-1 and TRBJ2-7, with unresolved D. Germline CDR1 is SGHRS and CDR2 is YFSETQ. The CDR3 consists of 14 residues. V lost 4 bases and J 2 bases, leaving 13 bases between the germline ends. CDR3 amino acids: CASSVSTQTYEQYF. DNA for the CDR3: TGCGCCAGCAGCGTATCGACACAGACCTACGAGCAGTACTTC.

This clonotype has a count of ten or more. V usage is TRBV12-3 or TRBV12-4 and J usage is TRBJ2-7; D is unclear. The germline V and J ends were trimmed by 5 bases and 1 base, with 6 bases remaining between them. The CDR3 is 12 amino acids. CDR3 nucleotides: TGTGCCAGCAGTCCCCAATCCTACGAGCAGTACTTC. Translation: CASSPQSYEQYF.

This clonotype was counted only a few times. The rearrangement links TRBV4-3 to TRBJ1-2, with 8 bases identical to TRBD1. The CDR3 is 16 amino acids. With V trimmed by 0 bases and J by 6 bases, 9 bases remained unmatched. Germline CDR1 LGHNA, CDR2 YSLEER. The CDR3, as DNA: TGCGCCAGCAGCCAAGATATGAGACAGGGGTTGGATGGCTACACCTTC. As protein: CASSQDMRQGLDGYTF.

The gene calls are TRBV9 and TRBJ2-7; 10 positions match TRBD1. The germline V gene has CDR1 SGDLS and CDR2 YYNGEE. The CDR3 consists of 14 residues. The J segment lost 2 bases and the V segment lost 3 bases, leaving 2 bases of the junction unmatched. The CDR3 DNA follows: TGTGCCAGCAGCGGGGACAGGGGCGCCTACGAGCAGTACTTC. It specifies CASSGDRGAYEQYF.

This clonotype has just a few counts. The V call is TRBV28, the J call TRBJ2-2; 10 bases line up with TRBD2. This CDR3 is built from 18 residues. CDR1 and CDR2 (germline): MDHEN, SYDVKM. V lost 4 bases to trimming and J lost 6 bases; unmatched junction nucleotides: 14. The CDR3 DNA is TGTGCCAGCAGTTCTCCGGGACTAGCGACTAAACGGCCCGGGGAGCTGTTTTTT. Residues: CASSSPGLATKRPGELFF.

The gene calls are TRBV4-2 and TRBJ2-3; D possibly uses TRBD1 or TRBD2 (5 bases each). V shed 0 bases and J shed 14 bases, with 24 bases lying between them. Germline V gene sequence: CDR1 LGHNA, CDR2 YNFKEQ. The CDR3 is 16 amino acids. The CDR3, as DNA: TGTGCCAGCAGCCAAGATCATCCGTTGGGACCCCACGTCGTGTATTTT. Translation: CASSQDHPLGPHVVYF.

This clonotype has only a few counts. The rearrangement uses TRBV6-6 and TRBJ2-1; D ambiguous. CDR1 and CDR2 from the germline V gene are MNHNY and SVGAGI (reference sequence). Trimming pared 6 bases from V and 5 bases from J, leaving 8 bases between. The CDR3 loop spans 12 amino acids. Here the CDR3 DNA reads TGTGCCAGCAGCCCCCCGAACAATGAGCAGTTCTTC. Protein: CASSPPNNEQFF.

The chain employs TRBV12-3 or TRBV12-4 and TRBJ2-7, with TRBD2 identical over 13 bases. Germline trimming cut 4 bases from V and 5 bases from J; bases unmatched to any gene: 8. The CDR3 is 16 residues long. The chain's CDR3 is CASSSWGLAGSHEQYF. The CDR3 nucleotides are TGTGCCAGCAGTTCCTGGGGACTAGCGGGATCCCACGAGCAGTACTTC.

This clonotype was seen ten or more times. CDR3 DNA: TGTGCCAGCAGCTTAGGCTACCAAAGAGGCAATGAGCAGTTCTTC. It specifies CASSLGYQRGNEQFF. This rearrangement joins TRBV7-2 to TRBJ2-1; D is undetermined. V lost 1 base to trimming and J lost 6 bases, with 13 bases between them. Looked up from germline, CDR1 is SGHTA and CDR2 is FQGNSA. This CDR3 spans 15 amino acids. Based on the CDR3 plus reference TRBV7-2 and TRBJ2-1, the full variable domain is GAGVSQSPSNKVTEKGKDVELRCDPISGHTALYWYRQSLGQGLEFLIYFQGNSAPDKSGLPSDRFSAERTGGSVSTLTIQRTQQEDSAVYLCASSLGYQRGNEQFFGPGTRLTVL.